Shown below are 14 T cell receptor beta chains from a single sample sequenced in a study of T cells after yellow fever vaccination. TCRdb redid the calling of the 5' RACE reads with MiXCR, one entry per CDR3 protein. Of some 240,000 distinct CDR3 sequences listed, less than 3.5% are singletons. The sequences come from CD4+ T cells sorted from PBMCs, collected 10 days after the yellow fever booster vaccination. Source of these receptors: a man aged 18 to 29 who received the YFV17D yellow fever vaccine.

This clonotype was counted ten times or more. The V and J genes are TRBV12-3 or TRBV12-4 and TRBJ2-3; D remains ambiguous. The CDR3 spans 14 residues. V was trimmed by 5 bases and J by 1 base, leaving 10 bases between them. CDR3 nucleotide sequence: TGTGCCAGCAGTCCCTCCTATCGCACAGATACGCAGTATTTT. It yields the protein CASSPSYRTDTQYF.

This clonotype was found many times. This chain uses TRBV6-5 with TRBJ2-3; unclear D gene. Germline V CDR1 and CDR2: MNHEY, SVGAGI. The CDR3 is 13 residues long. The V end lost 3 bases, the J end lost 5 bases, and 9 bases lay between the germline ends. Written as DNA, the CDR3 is TGTGCCAGCAGTTATACAACTCTAGATACGCAGTATTTT. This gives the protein CASSYTTLDTQYF.

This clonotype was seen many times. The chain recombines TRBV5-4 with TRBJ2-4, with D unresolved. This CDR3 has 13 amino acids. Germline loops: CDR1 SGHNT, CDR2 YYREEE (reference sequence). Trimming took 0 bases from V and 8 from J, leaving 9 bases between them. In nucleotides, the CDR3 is TGTGCCAGCAGCTTGGACAGTCAAGACATTCAGTACTTC. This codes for CASSLDSQDIQYF.

CDR3 DNA: TGCGCCAGCAGCTTGGCAGTTGCTACTAGCGGGCAGGGGTACCAAGAGACCCAGTACTTC. Translating gives CASSLAVATSGQGYQETQYF. This chain links TRBV5-1 with TRBJ2-5; TRBD2 matches 9 bases. CDR1 is SGHRS and CDR2 is YFSETQ in the germline V gene. The ends lost 0 bases at V and 0 bases at J; junction bases unmatched: 15. The CDR3 has 20 amino acids.

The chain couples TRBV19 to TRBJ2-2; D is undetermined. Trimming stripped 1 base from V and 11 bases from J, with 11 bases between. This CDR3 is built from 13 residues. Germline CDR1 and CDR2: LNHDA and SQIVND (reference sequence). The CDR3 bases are TGTGCCAGTAGTATAGCCGGATTCAGTGAGCTGTTTTTT. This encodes CASSIAGFSELFF.

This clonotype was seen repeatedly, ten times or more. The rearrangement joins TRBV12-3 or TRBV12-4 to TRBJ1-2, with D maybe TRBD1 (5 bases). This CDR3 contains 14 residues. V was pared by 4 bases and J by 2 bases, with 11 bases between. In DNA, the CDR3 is TGTGCCAGCAGTTATCACGGGGCCAACTATGGCTACACCTTC. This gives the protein CASSYHGANYGYTF.

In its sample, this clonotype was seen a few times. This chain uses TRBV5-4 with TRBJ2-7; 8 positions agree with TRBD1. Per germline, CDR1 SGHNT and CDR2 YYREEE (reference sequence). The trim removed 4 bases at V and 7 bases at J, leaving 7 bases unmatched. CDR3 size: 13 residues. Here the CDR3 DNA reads TGTGCCAGCAGCACAGGACAGGGCGAGGAGCAGTACTTC. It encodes CASSTGQGEEQYF.

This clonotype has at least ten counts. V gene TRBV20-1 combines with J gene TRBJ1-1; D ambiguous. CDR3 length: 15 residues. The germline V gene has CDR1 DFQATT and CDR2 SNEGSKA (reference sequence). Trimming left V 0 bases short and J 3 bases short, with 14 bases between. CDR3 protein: CSARDRRLGDTEAFF. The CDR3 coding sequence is TGCAGTGCTAGAGATCGGAGACTTGGGGACACTGAAGCTTTCTTT.

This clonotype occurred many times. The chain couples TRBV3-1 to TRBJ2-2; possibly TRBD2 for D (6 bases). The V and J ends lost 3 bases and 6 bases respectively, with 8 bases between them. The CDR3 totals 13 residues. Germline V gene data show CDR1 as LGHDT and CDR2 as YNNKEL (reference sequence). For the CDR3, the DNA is TGTGCCAGCAGCCATAGGGACTCCGGGGAGCTGTTTTTT. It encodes CASSHRDSGELFF.

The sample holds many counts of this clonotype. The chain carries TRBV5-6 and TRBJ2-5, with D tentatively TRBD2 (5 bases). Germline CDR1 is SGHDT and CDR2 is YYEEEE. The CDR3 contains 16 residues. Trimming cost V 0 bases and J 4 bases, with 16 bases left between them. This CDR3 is CASSLGGRGDPETQYF. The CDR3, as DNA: TGTGCCAGCAGCTTGGGAGGGCGAGGCGATCCAGAGACCCAGTACTTC.

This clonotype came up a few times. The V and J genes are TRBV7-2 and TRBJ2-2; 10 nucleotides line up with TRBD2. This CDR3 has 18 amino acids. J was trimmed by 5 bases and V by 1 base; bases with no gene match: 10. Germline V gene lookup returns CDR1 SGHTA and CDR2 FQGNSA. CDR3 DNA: TGTGCCAGCAGCTTAGTACAGCGGGGGGGCTTAGGTACCGGGGAGCTGTTTTTT. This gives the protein CASSLVQRGGLGTGELFF.

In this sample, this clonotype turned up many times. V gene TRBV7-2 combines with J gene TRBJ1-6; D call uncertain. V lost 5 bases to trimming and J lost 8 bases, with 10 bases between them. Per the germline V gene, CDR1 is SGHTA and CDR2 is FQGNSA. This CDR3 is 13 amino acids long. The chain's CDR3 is CASSPLIHSPLHF. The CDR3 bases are TGTGCCAGCAGCCCACTGATTCATTCACCCCTCCACTTT.

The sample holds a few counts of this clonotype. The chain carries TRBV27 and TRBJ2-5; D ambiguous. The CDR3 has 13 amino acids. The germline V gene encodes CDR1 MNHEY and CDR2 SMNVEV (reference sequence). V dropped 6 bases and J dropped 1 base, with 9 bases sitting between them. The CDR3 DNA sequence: TGTGCCAGCAGCCACGGATCCCAAGAGACCCAGTACTTC. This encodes CASSHGSQETQYF.

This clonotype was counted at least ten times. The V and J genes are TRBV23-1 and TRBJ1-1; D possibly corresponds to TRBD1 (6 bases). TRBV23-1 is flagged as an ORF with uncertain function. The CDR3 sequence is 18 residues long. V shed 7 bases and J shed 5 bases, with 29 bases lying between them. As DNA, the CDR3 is TGCGCCAGCATCCTCGACAGGACTCCCCAAGGGTGGTATACTGAAGCTTTCTTT. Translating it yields CASILDRTPQGWYTEAFF.